The source of this T cell receptor (beta chain) is a study of T cell changes during pregnancy in multiple sclerosis (dated by TCRdb to about 2019). Background on the whole study: Changes in the T cell repertoire over the course of pregnancy were examined in this study in women with multiple sclerosis.

The library was built by means of the immunoSEQ multiplex PCR assay. In TCRdb, the immuneACCESS table is reduced to in-frame sequences with V and J assigned. These tables do not hold every clone; where another copy was compared, an unresolved V gene accounts for under half, and the others remain unexplained. Here the sample has fewer than 40,000 clones; roughly 94% occur a single time. The ten largest account for 0.78% of the sample. On this clone itself: It lacks a known antigen. Per-nucleotide qualities are absent, and no much larger clonotype sits a single base away.

The CDR3 holds 14 amino acids from the cysteine to the phenylalanine. Only CDR3 DNA remains: 42 bases, in frame from the first base. For CDR1 and CDR2, the germline V gene lists ENHRY and SYGVKD. From V the trimming removes 6 bases and from J it removes 3 bases, while the gene matches leave 6 bases of the junction unaccounted for. The origin of this receptor is a female donor with multiple sclerosis, enrolled in a pregnancy study. Recombination connected TRBV10-3 to TRBJ2-5, and TRBD1 aligns with 8 junction nucleotides. Source: CD4+ T cells from peripheral blood mononuclear cells, taken in the third trimester of pregnancy. This receptor has the CDR3 CAISGQGNKETQYF. The nucleotide sequence reads as follows: TGTGCCATCAGCGGACAGGGCAATAAAGAGACCCAGTACTTC.